Below, 31 T cell receptor beta chains from the same sample are listed, as sequenced in a study of Ad26.COV2.S vaccination and SARS-CoV-2 variants. Sequencing used immunoSEQ multiplex PCR; TCRdb keeps in-frame clones, though not all of them. The data hold about 370,000 clones, with 70% to 90% observed a single time. The treatment was: approximately 18 received Ad26.COV2.S at low or high dose, single or two shots; 5 received placebo; per-sample allocation not given. Sampling was performed 63 days after the first vaccine or placebo injection. The sequencing used peripheral blood, collected in a trial of Ad26.COV2.S vaccine versus placebo. These receptors were taken from a person aged 18-60 years who received the Ad26.COV2.S COVID-19 vaccine or a placebo.

The chain employs TRBV19 and TRBJ1-5; 9 bases are a match to TRBD1. Germline V CDR1 and CDR2: LNHDA, SQIVND (reference sequence). Trimming took 7 bases from V and 5 from J; bases not matched to a gene: 9. This CDR3 is 15 amino acids long. The CDR3 spells CASTLPGQGHQPQHF. The CDR3 DNA reads as TGTGCCAGTACCCTACCGGGACAGGGACATCAGCCCCAGCATTTT.

The V call is TRBV10-3, the J call TRBJ2-7, with D unresolved. Germline loops: CDR1 ENHRY, CDR2 SYGVKD. The CDR3 consists of 15 residues. Trimming removed 0 bases from V and 6 bases from J, with 15 bases in between. CDR3 DNA: TGTGCCATCAGTGAGTCTCGTTCGCCGCGCGCCGAGCAGTACTTC. Translated, it gives CAISESRSPRAEQYF.

The chain is built from TRBV18 and TRBJ1-5, with 8 positions matching TRBD1. This CDR3 has 16 amino acids. V lost 8 bases to trimming and J lost 4 bases; unmatched junction nucleotides: 13. Germline CDR1 KGHSH, CDR2 LQKENI. DNA for the CDR3: TGTGCCAGCCCCCGGGGGATGGACAGGGCTAATCAGCCCCAGCATTTT. Its protein product is CASPRGMDRANQPQHF.

This chain links TRBV5-4 with TRBJ2-5; perhaps D is TRBD1 or TRBD2 (7 bases each). Trimming took off 1 base at V and 3 bases at J, with 16 bases between the two ends. CDR1 is SGHNT and CDR2 is YYREEE in the germline V gene (reference sequence). The CDR3 is 16 residues long. The chain's CDR3 is CASSLKPGGGEETQYF. CDR3 nucleotide sequence: TGTGCCAGCAGCTTGAAACCAGGGGGGGGAGAAGAGACCCAGTACTTC.

The chain uses TRBV7-9 and TRBJ2-1; 9 bases are shared with TRBD2. The length of the CDR3 is 15 residues. Germline V gene lookup returns CDR1 SEHNR and CDR2 FQNEAQ (reference sequence). V dropped 8 bases and J dropped 10; count of bases not matched to a gene: 15. Written as DNA, the CDR3 is TGTGCCAGCCGCAACGGAGGGCGGGGGGGCCTCGAGCAGTTCTTC. Protein product: CASRNGGRGGLEQFF.

In this sample, this clone turned up once. The V gene is TRBV4-1, the J gene TRBJ2-4, with TRBD1 as a possible D gene (5 bases). CDR1 and CDR2 from the germline V gene are MGHRA and YSYEKL. The V and J ends lost 2 bases and 4 bases respectively, with 9 bases between them. The CDR3 loop spans 14 amino acids. The DNA for the CDR3 is TGCGCCAGCAGCCAACCGACAGTGAAAAACATTCAGTACTTC. Its protein is CASSQPTVKNIQYF.

The J gene is TRBJ2-2, the V gene TRBV12-5; D is unclear. The V gene's germline CDR1 is LGHNT and CDR2 FRNRAP. Trimming took off 2 bases at V and 7 bases at J, with 14 bases between the two ends. The CDR3 totals 15 residues. As DNA, the CDR3 is TGTGCTAGTGGTTTGCGCCTTAAGGGTCACGGGGAGCTGTTTTTT. Its translation: CASGLRLKGHGELFF.

This clone was seen once. V is TRBV7-8 and J is TRBJ2-5; D is undetermined. Germline V CDR1 and CDR2: SGHVS, FQNEAQ. V lost 4 bases and J lost 4, with 19 bases in between. The length of the CDR3 is 16 residues. The CDR3 coding sequence is TGTGCCAGCAGCTCCCTCTTAGGCAAGGTGGGAGAGACCCAGTACTTC. Protein: CASSSLLGKVGETQYF. Filled out from reference TRBV7-8 and TRBJ2-5, the complete variable domain reads GAGVSQSPRYKVAKRGQDVALRCDPISGHVSLFWYQQALGQGPEFLTYFQNEAQLDKSGLPSDRFFAERPEGSVSTLKIQRTQQEDSAVYLCASSSLLGKVGETQYFGPGTRLLVL.

V usage is TRBV5-5 and J usage is TRBJ1-3; D is uncertain. Germline lookup yields CDR1 SGHKS and CDR2 YYEKEE (reference sequence). V lost 6 bases and J 7 bases, leaving 8 bases between the germline ends. CDR3 length: 11 residues. The CDR3 protein is CASTYGNTIYF. The CDR3 DNA reads as TGTGCCAGCACCTACGGCAACACCATATATTTT.

This clone was seen just once. The chain uses TRBV3-1 (or the pseudogene TRBV3-2) and TRBJ2-5; 12 bases are shared with TRBD2. The CDR3 runs to 17 residues. With V trimmed by 4 bases and J by 2 bases, 8 bases remained unmatched. Per the germline V gene, CDR1 is LGHDT and CDR2 is YNNKEL (reference sequence). The CDR3 coding sequence is TGTGCCAGCAGCCTACGAACTAGCGGGGGGTCTCAAGAGACCCAGTACTTC. Translating it yields CASSLRTSGGSQETQYF.

The chain has TRBV5-1 and TRBJ1-2; D is possibly TRBD1 (5 bases). This CDR3 has 13 amino acids. The V gene lost 4 bases and the J gene lost 7 bases, with 14 bases spanning the gap. Germline V CDR1 and CDR2: SGHRS, YFSETQ. CDR3 region: CASSKTEASGYTF. CDR3 DNA: TGCGCCAGCAGCAAGACAGAGGCAAGTGGCTACACCTTC.

The chain links TRBV3-1 (or the pseudogene TRBV3-2) to TRBJ1-4, with TRBD1 matching over 8 bases. Germline loops: CDR1 LGHDT, CDR2 YNNKEL (reference sequence). This CDR3 comprises 16 residues. V dropped 2 bases and J dropped 8; count of bases not matched to a gene: 10. Here the CDR3 reads CASSQSGQGVKEKLFF. The CDR3 coding sequence is TGTGCCAGCAGCCAATCCGGACAGGGCGTTAAGGAAAAACTGTTTTTT.

The J gene is TRBJ2-7, the V gene TRBV10-1; TRBD2 might be the D (5 bases). This CDR3 is built from 12 residues. CDR1 and CDR2 from the germline V gene are WNHNN and SYGVQD (reference sequence). V dropped 3 bases and J dropped 3 bases, with 6 bases sitting between them. CDR3 sequence: CASSDGVYEQYF. In nucleotides, the CDR3 is TGCGCCAGCAGTGACGGGGTCTACGAGCAGTACTTC.

The chain links TRBV19 to TRBJ1-1; D is unclear. V lost 6 bases, J lost 3 bases, and 11 bases lay in between. CDR3 size: 13 residues. CDR1 is LNHDA, CDR2 SQIVND, per germline (reference sequence). The CDR3 is CASSPTADTEAFF. CDR3 DNA: TGTGCCAGTAGCCCGACGGCAGACACTGAAGCTTTCTTT. The full variable domain, rest sourced from reference TRBV19 and TRBJ1-1, is DGGITQSPKYLFRKEGQNVTLSCEQNLNHDAMYWYRQDPGQGLRLIYYSQIVNDFQKGDIAEGYSVSREKKESFPLTVTSAQKNPTAFYLCASSPTADTEAFFGQGTRLTVV.

The table lists this clone with a count of one. The CDR3 DNA reads as TGCGCCAGCAGTGAATGGAGACAGGGGGGCTTGGGTGAGCAGTTCTTC. This translates into CASSEWRQGGLGEQFF. The chain employs TRBV10-2 and TRBJ2-1; TRBD1 matches 9 bases. Unmatched junction bases numbered 12, after V lost 3 bases and J lost 9 bases. CDR1 and CDR2 from the germline V gene are WSHSY and SAAADI. This CDR3 has 16 residues.

The J gene is TRBJ2-3, the V gene TRBV6-2 or TRBV6-3; perhaps D is TRBD1 or TRBD2 (5 bases each). Trimming shortened V by 5 bases and J by 1 base, and 13 bases separated the two germline ends. Germline V gives CDR1 MNHEY, CDR2 SVGEGT. The CDR3 covers 15 residues. In nucleotides, the CDR3 is TGTGCCAGCAGTCCCGGGGCCAGGGGCACAGATACGCAGTATTTT. Encoded protein: CASSPGARGTDTQYF.

The V gene is TRBV5-4, the J gene TRBJ1-3; perhaps TRBD1 as D (5 bases). V gave up 3 bases and J gave up 2 bases, with 12 bases separating them. In germline, CDR1 is SGHNT, CDR2 YYREEE (reference sequence). This CDR3 contains 15 residues. The CDR3 sequence: CASSYDSGPGNTIYF. The CDR3 DNA sequence: TGTGCCAGCAGCTATGACAGCGGGCCTGGAAACACCATATATTTT.

The gene calls are TRBV19 and TRBJ2-1; D may be TRBD1 or TRBD2 (6 bases each). The germline V and J ends were trimmed by 9 bases and 3 bases, with 18 bases remaining between them. CDR3 length equals 15 residues. Germline V gene sequence: CDR1 LNHDA, CDR2 SQIVND (reference sequence). The CDR3 loop is CASRMGGMSYNEQFF. The CDR3 region has the DNA TGTGCCAGCCGTATGGGGGGCATGAGCTACAATGAGCAGTTCTTC.

The chain carries TRBV5-1 and TRBJ2-2; the D gene is possibly TRBD2 (6 bases). The germline V gene has CDR1 SGHRS and CDR2 YFSETQ. This CDR3 spans 15 amino acids. V lost 0 bases and J lost 2, with 8 bases in between. The CDR3 loop is CASSLGDSNTGELFF. DNA for the CDR3: TGCGCCAGCAGCTTGGGGGACTCCAACACCGGGGAGCTGTTTTTT.

The CDR3: CASSTGYTQYF. The CDR3 nucleotides read TGTGCCAGCAGTACGGGATATACGCAGTATTTT. The V and J genes are TRBV6-2 or TRBV6-3 and TRBJ2-3; a weak D match, TRBD2 (5 bases). V gave up 5 bases and J gave up 7 bases, with 7 bases separating them. The CDR3 runs to 11 residues. Germline CDR1 MNHEY, CDR2 SVGEGT.

The V gene is TRBV11-1, the J gene TRBJ2-7; 9 bases line up with TRBD2. The CDR3 extends over 16 amino acids. CDR1 is SGHAT, CDR2 FQDESV, per germline (reference sequence). With V trimmed by 3 bases and J by 4 bases, 10 bases remained unmatched. Here the CDR3 DNA reads TGTGCCAGCAGCTTCGGACTAGCGTCTACTTCGTACGAGCAGTACTTC. Its translation is CASSFGLASTSYEQYF.

This rearrangement joins TRBV5-6 to TRBJ1-4; no reliable D call. CDR3 length equals 12 residues. Trimming cost V 0 bases and J 11 bases, with 8 bases left between them. Germline V CDR1 and CDR2: SGHDT, YYEEEE. CDR3 nucleotides: TGTGCCAGCAGCTTGGCCCAAGGGAAACTGTTTTTT. As protein: CASSLAQGKLFF. The full variable domain, in which reference TRBV5-6 and TRBJ1-4 provide the parts outside the CDR3, is DAGVTQSPTHLIKTRGQQVTLRCSPKSGHDTVSWYQQALGQGPQFIFQYYEEEERQRGNFPDRFSGHQFPNYSSELNVNALLLGDSALYLCASSLAQGKLFFGSGTQLSVL.

This clone appeared once. This chain links TRBV6-5 with TRBJ1-1; D call uncertain. Germline values: CDR1 MNHEY, CDR2 SVGAGI. This CDR3 comprises 16 residues. The V gene lost 0 bases and the J gene lost 7 bases, with 18 bases spanning the gap. CDR3: CASSYSTAWPMGEAFF. Here the CDR3 DNA reads TGTGCCAGCAGTTACTCGACCGCCTGGCCTATGGGTGAAGCTTTCTTT.

V usage is TRBV6-6 and J usage is TRBJ1-1; D ambiguous. This CDR3 is 11 amino acids long. V was shortened by 5 bases and J by 7 bases, with 8 bases between the two germline ends. The germline V gene encodes CDR1 MNHNY and CDR2 SVGAGI (reference sequence). CDR3 amino acids: CASSNPSEAFF. The CDR3 DNA follows: TGTGCCAGCAGTAACCCGAGTGAAGCTTTCTTT.

This chain joins TRBV7-2 and TRBJ1-3, with D possibly TRBD1 on 6 matching bases. Trimming shortened V by 7 bases and J by 8 bases, and 12 bases separated the two germline ends. The CDR3 covers 12 residues. CDR1 is SGHTA and CDR2 is FQGNSA in the germline V gene. The CDR3 is CASTLQGYTIYF. The CDR3 bases are TGTGCCAGCACCCTCCAGGGGTACACCATATATTTT.

The chain couples TRBV12-3 or TRBV12-4 to TRBJ1-2; 9 bases fit TRBD1. This CDR3 comprises 13 residues. V gave up 6 bases and J gave up 5 bases; unmatched junction bases: 4. The CDR3 protein is CASSWTGDYGYTF. As DNA, the CDR3 is TGTGCCAGCAGCTGGACAGGGGATTATGGCTACACCTTC.

The chain recombines TRBV21-1 with TRBJ2-1; the table's TRBD1 call for D was not verified on the DNA. TRBV21-1 is recorded as a pseudogene. The CDR3 is 12 residues long. The CDR3 nucleotides are TGTGCCAGCGGGACAGGAGCCCGGGGGCAGTTCTTC. As protein: CASGTGARGQFF.

The chain carries TRBV18 and TRBJ1-2; D gene ambiguous. Germline V lookup: CDR1 KGHSH, CDR2 LQKENI. The CDR3 loop spans 14 amino acids. V was cut by 0 bases and J by 2 bases, with 7 bases left in between. As DNA, the CDR3 is TGTGCCAGCTCACCACCGTCCCGGAACTATGGCTACACCTTC. The encoded protein is CASSPPSRNYGYTF.

This clone was recorded a few times. This chain links TRBV3-1 (or the pseudogene TRBV3-2) with TRBJ2-6; no clear D gene. V lost 1 base and J 5 bases, leaving 9 bases between the germline ends. Germline CDR1 and CDR2: LGHDT and YNNKEL (reference sequence). CDR3 length: 15 amino acids. The CDR3 bases are TGTGCCAGCAGCCAAGCCTCCAATTGGGCCAACGTCCTGACTTTC. As protein: CASSQASNWANVLTF.

This chain joins TRBV21-1 and TRBJ2-7; the tabulated D call, TRBD1, remains unverified against the DNA. TRBV21-1 is marked as a pseudogene. This CDR3 has 13 residues. CDR3 protein: CASTWTGTNEQYF. In DNA form, the CDR3 reads TGTGCCAGCACCTGGACAGGGACCAACGAGCAGTACTTC.

CDR3 in DNA: TGTGCCAGCAGTTCCCTGGGACACCTGTTAAACTATGGCTACACCTTC. Residues: CASSSLGHLLNYGYTF. V usage is TRBV6-5 and J usage is TRBJ1-2; perhaps TRBD1 as D (6 bases). Deletions cut 4 bases from V and 2 bases from J, with 17 bases between. The CDR3 covers 16 residues. Looked up from germline, CDR1 is MNHEY and CDR2 is SVGAGI.